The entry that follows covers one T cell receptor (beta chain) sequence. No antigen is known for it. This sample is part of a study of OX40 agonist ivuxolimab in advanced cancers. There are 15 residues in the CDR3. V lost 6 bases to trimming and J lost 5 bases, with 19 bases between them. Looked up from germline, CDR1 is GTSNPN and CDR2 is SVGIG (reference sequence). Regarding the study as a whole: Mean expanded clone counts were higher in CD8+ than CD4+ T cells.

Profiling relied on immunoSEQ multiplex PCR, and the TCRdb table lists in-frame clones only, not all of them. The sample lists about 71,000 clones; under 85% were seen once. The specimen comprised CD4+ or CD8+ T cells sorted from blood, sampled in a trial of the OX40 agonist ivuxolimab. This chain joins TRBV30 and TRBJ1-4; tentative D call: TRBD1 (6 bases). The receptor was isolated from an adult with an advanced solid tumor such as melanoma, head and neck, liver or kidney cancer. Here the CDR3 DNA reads TGTGCCTGTCCCGTCCAGGGGTCAAGGAATGAAAAACTGTTTTTT. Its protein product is CACPVQGSRNEKLFF. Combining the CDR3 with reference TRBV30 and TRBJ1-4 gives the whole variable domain SQTIHQWPATLVQPVGSPLSLECTVEGTSNPNLYWYRQAAGRGLQLLFYSVGIGQISSEVPQNLSASRPQDRQFILSSKKLLLSDSGFYLCACPVQGSRNEKLFFGSGTQLSVL.